This TCR beta chain was captured in a study of T cell responses to AZD1222 COVID-19 vaccine. Study-wide results and caveats: Breadth and depth of Spike-specific TCRs rose after two AZD1222 doses. Donors skewed white British and female; clonal diversity was possibly underestimated.

The CDR3 covers 16 residues. V was trimmed by 0 bases and J by 1 base, leaving 12 bases between them. Germline-derived CDR1 and CDR2 are ENHRY and SYGVKD. Here immunoSEQ multiplex PCR was the method, and the copy in TCRdb shows in-frame clones only, minus some. This table holds some 140,000 clones, about 90% found once. Concerning this clone: Its antigen is unidentified.

This sample comprised peripheral blood, obtained 28 days after the second AZD1222 dose. V gene TRBV10-3 combines with J gene TRBJ1-1; D gene unclear. This clonotype was obtained from an adult who received the AZD1222 COVID-19 vaccine. The DNA for the CDR3 is TGTGCCATCAGTGAGTCGAGAGTCACGCGGAACACTGAAGCTTTCTTT. It encodes CAISESRVTRNTEAFF.